This is a list of T cell receptor beta chains from one sample in a study of T cells in Graves' hyperthyroidism and ophthalmopathy. Each CDR3 protein is one row after TCRdb ran MiXCR on the multiplex PCR reads. The top ten clones hold approximately 19% of a sample with around 350,000 distinct CDR3 sequences, 13% to 15% of them seen once. The sample taken for sequencing was blood. The receptors were gathered from a woman aged 60-70 years with Graves' ophthalmopathy. CDR3s include the opening cysteine and the closing phenylalanine or tryptophan. The order of the fields is D gene, J gene, V gene, clone size, CDR3 protein, CDR3 DNA. A D gene is named only where the DNA matches it firmly. Clone size is shown for a subset of rows, as once, few, many or a class of expanded clone.

d_call: NA
j_call: TRBJ1-2
v_call: TRBV20-1
clone_size: many
cdr3_aa: CSATGGASGGYTF
cdr3_nt: TGCAGTGCGACGGGGGGCGCGAGTGGTGGCTACACCTTC

d_call: NA
j_call: TRBJ2-2
v_call: TRBV7-2
clone_size: NA
cdr3_aa: CASSFIRTGELFF
cdr3_nt: TGTGCCAGCAGCTTCATAAGAACCGGGGAGCTGTTTTTT

d_call: NA
j_call: TRBJ2-3
v_call: TRBV19
clone_size: many
cdr3_aa: CASSRQRSTDTQYF
cdr3_nt: TGTGCCAGTAGCCGACAGCGTAGCACAGATACGCAGTATTTT

d_call: NA
j_call: TRBJ2-6
v_call: TRBV7-9
clone_size: many
cdr3_aa: CASSSLLSRNSGANVLTF
cdr3_nt: TGTGCCAGCAGCTCCCTCCTTTCCAGGAACTCTGGGGCCAACGTCCTGACTTTC

d_call: NA
j_call: TRBJ2-2
v_call: TRBV6-2/TRBV6-3
clone_size: few
cdr3_aa: CASSYYFGGANTGELFF
cdr3_nt: TGTGCCAGCAGTTACTACTTCGGGGGAGCGAACACCGGGGAGCTGTTTTTT

d_call: NA
j_call: TRBJ2-5
v_call: TRBV6-1
clone_size: NA
cdr3_aa: CASSASDRRETQYF
cdr3_nt: TGTGCCAGCAGTGCTTCGGACCGCCGGGAGACCCAGTACTTC

d_call: TRBD2
j_call: TRBJ2-1
v_call: TRBV20-1
clone_size: many
cdr3_aa: CSARSTSGYNNEQFF
cdr3_nt: TGCAGTGCTAGGTCAACTAGCGGATATAACAATGAGCAGTTCTTC

d_call: NA
j_call: TRBJ1-6
v_call: TRBV3-1
clone_size: NA
cdr3_aa: CASSRGPGDSPLHF
cdr3_nt: TGTGCCAGCAGCCGTGGTCCCGGGGATTCACCCCTCCACTTT

d_call: NA
j_call: TRBJ2-7
v_call: TRBV30
clone_size: few
cdr3_aa: CAWSWDGREQYF
cdr3_nt: TGTGCCTGGAGTTGGGACGGTCGGGAGCAGTACTTC

d_call: NA
j_call: TRBJ2-7
v_call: TRBV5-1
clone_size: few
cdr3_aa: CASSRDSAQDRIYEQYF
cdr3_nt: TGCGCCAGCAGCCGTGACAGTGCTCAGGACAGAATCTACGAGCAGTACTTC

d_call: NA
j_call: TRBJ2-3
v_call: TRBV5-1
clone_size: many
cdr3_aa: CASSLKRDTQYF
cdr3_nt: TGCGCCAGCAGCTTGAAAAGGGATACGCAGTATTTT

d_call: TRBD2
j_call: TRBJ2-7
v_call: TRBV20-1
clone_size: few
cdr3_aa: CSAPQGYGTSGMAYEQYF
cdr3_nt: TGCAGTGCTCCTCAGGGGTATGGGACTAGCGGGATGGCCTACGAGCAGTACTTC

d_call: NA
j_call: TRBJ2-3
v_call: TRBV7-8
clone_size: many
cdr3_aa: CASSVLGGRLRDTQYF
cdr3_nt: TGTGCCAGCAGCGTACTGGGTGGAAGGTTAAGAGATACGCAGTATTTT

d_call: TRBD1
j_call: TRBJ2-7
v_call: TRBV10-3
clone_size: NA
cdr3_aa: CAISKGQGGEQYF
cdr3_nt: TGTGCCATCAGCAAGGGACAGGGAGGCGAGCAGTACTTC

d_call: NA
j_call: TRBJ1-2
v_call: TRBV18
clone_size: many
cdr3_aa: CASSPDSPNYGYTF
cdr3_nt: TGTGCCAGCTCACCGGACAGCCCTAACTATGGCTACACCTTC

d_call: TRBD1
j_call: TRBJ1-6
v_call: TRBV20-1
clone_size: NA
cdr3_aa: CSARKGTGDSPLHF
cdr3_nt: TGCAGTGCTAGAAAAGGGACAGGGGATTCACCCCTCCACTTT

d_call: NA
j_call: TRBJ2-2
v_call: TRBV5-1
clone_size: few
cdr3_aa: CASSLLLENTGELFF
cdr3_nt: TGCGCCAGCAGCTTGTTGTTAGAGAACACCGGGGAGCTGTTTTTT

d_call: TRBD2
j_call: TRBJ2-3
v_call: TRBV7-7
clone_size: NA
cdr3_aa: CASSFGRARGADTQYF
cdr3_nt: TGTGCCAGCAGCTTCGGGAGGGCCCGTGGCGCAGATACGCAGTATTTT

d_call: NA
j_call: TRBJ2-5
v_call: TRBV19
clone_size: NA
cdr3_aa: CASSIGWGPKETQYF
cdr3_nt: TGTGCCAGTAGTATAGGGTGGGGGCCAAAAGAGACCCAGTACTTC

d_call: TRBD2
j_call: TRBJ2-3
v_call: TRBV3-1
clone_size: NA
cdr3_aa: CASSQERLAGLDTQYF
cdr3_nt: TGTGCCAGCAGCCAAGAAAGACTAGCGGGTCTGGATACGCAGTATTTT

d_call: TRBD1
j_call: TRBJ2-3
v_call: TRBV11-2
clone_size: many
cdr3_aa: CASSLAGTGRGGDTQYF
cdr3_nt: TGTGCCAGCAGCTTAGCCGGGACAGGGCGAGGTGGAGATACGCAGTATTTT

d_call: TRBD2
j_call: TRBJ2-5
v_call: TRBV20-1
clone_size: few
cdr3_aa: CSASGGGTQETQYF
cdr3_nt: TGCAGTGCTTCGGGCGGGGGTACGCAAGAGACCCAGTACTTC

d_call: TRBD2
j_call: TRBJ2-5
v_call: TRBV9
clone_size: many
cdr3_aa: CASSLSGTTQETQYF
cdr3_nt: TGTGCCAGCAGCCTTAGCGGGACCACCCAAGAGACCCAGTACTTC

d_call: NA
j_call: TRBJ2-1
v_call: TRBV30
clone_size: many
cdr3_aa: CAWSIQQGYREQFF
cdr3_nt: TGTGCCTGGAGTATCCAACAGGGTTACAGGGAGCAGTTCTTC

d_call: TRBD1
j_call: TRBJ2-5
v_call: TRBV6-1
clone_size: many
cdr3_aa: CASSEGTGGLRETQYF
cdr3_nt: TGTGCCAGCAGTGAAGGGACAGGGGGCTTAAGGGAGACCCAGTACTTC

d_call: TRBD1
j_call: TRBJ1-6
v_call: TRBV28
clone_size: many
cdr3_aa: CASSPPGQGSSPLHF
cdr3_nt: TGTGCCAGCAGCCCTCCAGGACAGGGTAGCTCACCCCTCCACTTT

d_call: NA
j_call: TRBJ2-7
v_call: TRBV6-2/TRBV6-3
clone_size: NA
cdr3_aa: CASIRGDFIYEQYF
cdr3_nt: TGTGCCAGCATTCGCGGGGACTTCATCTACGAGCAGTACTTC

d_call: TRBD1
j_call: TRBJ1-2
v_call: TRBV7-2
clone_size: NA
cdr3_aa: CASSLYRGQDYGYTF
cdr3_nt: TGTGCCAGCAGTCTCTACAGGGGGCAGGACTATGGCTACACCTTC

d_call: NA
j_call: TRBJ1-1
v_call: TRBV5-1
clone_size: NA
cdr3_aa: CASSSSGGNTEAFF
cdr3_nt: TGCGCCAGCAGCTCCAGCGGGGGGAACACTGAAGCTTTCTTT

d_call: TRBD2
j_call: TRBJ2-3
v_call: TRBV5-1
clone_size: many
cdr3_aa: CASSLGLAGVTDTQYF
cdr3_nt: TGCGCCAGCAGCTTAGGACTAGCGGGAGTCACAGATACGCAGTATTTT

d_call: NA
j_call: TRBJ2-1
v_call: TRBV20-1
clone_size: few
cdr3_aa: CSARLLASTNEQFF
cdr3_nt: TGCAGTGCTAGACTATTAGCTAGCACTAATGAGCAGTTCTTC

d_call: NA
j_call: TRBJ2-3
v_call: TRBV7-2
clone_size: NA
cdr3_aa: CASSRGIPTDTQYF
cdr3_nt: TGTGCCAGCAGCCGGGGGATACCCACAGATACGCAGTATTTT

d_call: TRBD1
j_call: TRBJ2-1
v_call: TRBV15
clone_size: many
cdr3_aa: CATSRGGTDINEQFF
cdr3_nt: TGTGCCACCAGCAGAGGAGGGACAGACATCAATGAGCAGTTCTTC

d_call: TRBD1
j_call: TRBJ2-7
v_call: TRBV4-1
clone_size: many
cdr3_aa: CASSPRGRDRGVYEQYF
cdr3_nt: TGCGCCAGCAGCCCACGCGGTCGGGACAGGGGGGTTTACGAGCAGTACTTC

d_call: TRBD2
j_call: TRBJ2-1
v_call: TRBV4-1
clone_size: few
cdr3_aa: CASASWEGRDEQFF
cdr3_nt: TGCGCCAGCGCTTCGTGGGAGGGCCGGGATGAGCAGTTCTTC

d_call: NA
j_call: TRBJ2-2
v_call: TRBV19
clone_size: NA
cdr3_aa: CASSIREGDTGELFF
cdr3_nt: TGTGCCAGTAGTATCCGAGAGGGGGACACCGGGGAGCTGTTTTTT

d_call: NA
j_call: TRBJ2-2
v_call: TRBV6-2/TRBV6-3
clone_size: NA
cdr3_aa: CAGQRDSGTGELFF
cdr3_nt: TGTGCCGGACAAAGGGATAGCGGCACCGGGGAGCTGTTTTTT

d_call: TRBD1
j_call: TRBJ1-6
v_call: TRBV20-1
clone_size: many
cdr3_aa: CSAREDRGSPLHF
cdr3_nt: TGCAGTGCTAGAGAGGACAGGGGTTCACCCCTCCACTTT

d_call: TRBD1
j_call: TRBJ2-5
v_call: TRBV7-9
clone_size: many
cdr3_aa: CASKGQGQETQYF
cdr3_nt: TGTGCCAGCAAAGGACAGGGGCAAGAGACCCAGTACTTC

d_call: TRBD1
j_call: TRBJ2-2
v_call: TRBV10-1
clone_size: few
cdr3_aa: CASSPPGQGTGELFF
cdr3_nt: TGCGCCAGCAGCCCACCGGGACAGGGTACCGGGGAGCTGTTTTTT

d_call: TRBD1
j_call: TRBJ2-7
v_call: TRBV14
clone_size: NA
cdr3_aa: CASSRTGVTYEQYF
cdr3_nt: TGTGCCAGCAGCCGGACAGGGGTGACCTACGAGCAGTACTTC

d_call: NA
j_call: TRBJ2-1
v_call: TRBV20-1
clone_size: NA
cdr3_aa: CSARDPQSVWIDEQFF
cdr3_nt: TGCAGTGCTAGAGATCCGCAGTCGGTTTGGATCGATGAGCAGTTCTTC

d_call: TRBD2
j_call: TRBJ2-1
v_call: TRBV5-1
clone_size: many
cdr3_aa: CASSPRTSGGPEQFF
cdr3_nt: TGCGCCAGCAGCCCCCGGACTAGCGGGGGTCCCGAGCAGTTCTTC

d_call: NA
j_call: TRBJ2-7
v_call: TRBV10-2
clone_size: NA
cdr3_aa: CASSESVRPVEQYF
cdr3_nt: TGCGCCAGCAGTGAGTCGGTCAGGCCAGTCGAGCAGTACTTC

d_call: NA
j_call: TRBJ1-1
v_call: TRBV29-1
clone_size: many
cdr3_aa: CSVGGSGGLEAFF
cdr3_nt: TGCAGCGTTGGGGGATCGGGAGGGCTTGAAGCTTTCTTT

d_call: NA
j_call: TRBJ2-5
v_call: TRBV28
clone_size: few
cdr3_aa: CASSPRSGQETQYF
cdr3_nt: TGTGCCAGCAGTCCACGCTCGGGACAAGAGACCCAGTACTTC

d_call: TRBD2
j_call: TRBJ2-3
v_call: TRBV19
clone_size: NA
cdr3_aa: CAIRDSQAGDTQYF
cdr3_nt: TGTGCCATACGGGATTCCCAAGCGGGGGATACGCAGTATTTT

d_call: NA
j_call: TRBJ2-7
v_call: TRBV14
clone_size: few
cdr3_aa: CASSQDLGGEQYF
cdr3_nt: TGTGCCAGCAGCCAAGATCTGGGCGGCGAGCAGTACTTC

d_call: TRBD2
j_call: TRBJ2-3
v_call: TRBV20-1
clone_size: few
cdr3_aa: CSARAGLAGVTDTQYF
cdr3_nt: TGCAGTGCTAGAGCGGGACTAGCGGGAGTCACAGATACGCAGTATTTT